This T cell receptor beta chain stems from a study of blood T cell repertoires in COVID-19. Produced via immunoSEQ multiplex PCR; TCRdb's table is partial and in-frame only. The sample includes a few hundred thousand clones, around nine tenths seen only once; the top ten take roughly 5%. CDR3 length equals 14 residues. Germline lookup yields CDR1 KGHSH and CDR2 LQKENI. The V and J ends lost 6 bases and 0 bases respectively, with 9 bases between them. V usage is TRBV18 and J usage is TRBJ2-1, with a tentative D call TRBD2 (5 bases). Sequenced input: peripheral blood. The TCR originated in an older woman with COVID-19, enrolled during active disease. As DNA, the CDR3 is TGTGCCAGCTCTCCCGGGGTCTCCTACAATGAGCAGTTCTTC. Translating gives CASSPGVSYNEQFF.